This TCR beta chain appears in the sequencing data of a study of blood T cell repertoires in COVID-19. Overall study: Acute and convalescent COVID-19 specimens originated in the United States, Italy and Spain.

CDR1 is MNHNY and CDR2 is SVGAGI in the germline V gene (reference sequence). The germline V and J ends were trimmed by 0 bases and 6 bases, with 14 bases remaining between them. CDR3 length: 15 amino acids. Per the original methods: Nucleated cell number was recorded as an estimate derived from reference gene primer amplification. Repertoires were generated with immunoSEQ multiplex PCR, while TCRdb's copy carries only in-frame clones and drops some. D and trimming were read from the DNA, whereas the V and J calls and clone size are those reported in that table. The repertoire consists of just over 60,000 clones, with 65% to 85% occurring once and the leading ten covering roughly 20%. This clone was recorded a few times.

This chain uses TRBV6-6 with TRBJ1-2; D may be TRBD1 (6 bases). Sequences were obtained from peripheral blood. The sequence was collected from a woman older than 75 with active or convalescent COVID-19. The CDR3 region is CASSYSRRGGDGYTF. Written as DNA, the CDR3 is TGTGCCAGCAGTTACTCGAGAAGGGGGGGTGATGGCTACACCTTC.